This T cell receptor beta chain was identified in a study of CD8 T cells in Susac syndrome. This clonotype appeared once. Germline CDR1 is LGHDT and CDR2 is YNNKEL (reference sequence). Trimming left V 4 bases short and J 3 bases short, with 13 bases between. CDR3 length: 14 residues. Sequencing of TCR beta was undertaken in CD8+ and CD4+ T cells derived from blood. The multiple sclerosis controls were treatment-naive patients affected by stable or active relapsing-remitting disease. Negative isolation was used for CD8+ and CD4+ T cells, and FACS enrichment was applied to TEMRA cells. The RNA, about 0.5 to 1 ug, was put through reverse transcription using random hexamers. An immunoSEQ multiplex PCR generated amplified TCR beta CDR3 products spanning 54 Vbeta and 13 Jbeta. TCRdb independently ran MiXCR on the immunoSEQ multiplex PCR reads; one entry per CDR3 protein. The data show about 300,000 distinct CDR3 sequences, with 75% to 85% seen just once and around 0.21% held by the top ten.

This TCR came from a human donor with multiple sclerosis. V gene TRBV3-1 combines with J gene TRBJ2-7; no clear D. The sample consisted of CD8+ T cells from PBMCs. The CDR3 here is CASSPRSERYEQYF. The CDR3 nucleotides read TGTGCCAGCAGCCCCAGGAGTGAGCGCTACGAGCAGTACTTC.